These 17 T cell receptor beta chains were sequenced from one sample in a study of T cell repertoires in cytomegalovirus infection. MiXCR was run by TCRdb on the reads, yielding one entry per CDR3 protein. In the table there are over 300,000 distinct CDR3 sequences, roughly a sixth of which are singletons. The material sequenced was PBMCs. These receptors were collected from a human donor in good health (CMV status not recorded). Some clones in this sample may be carry-over from other donors' samples.

This clonotype was observed a handful of times. The V call is TRBV19, the J call TRBJ1-2; possible D gene TRBD1, 6 bases. CDR1 LNHDA and CDR2 SQIVND come from the germline V gene (reference sequence). The CDR3 sequence is 13 residues long. V was cut by 4 bases and J by 6 bases, with 12 bases left in between. The CDR3 spells CASSTNREDGYTF. In nucleotides, the CDR3 is TGTGCCAGTAGTACGAACAGGGAGGATGGCTACACCTTC.

There are many counts of this clonotype. The chain links TRBV12-3 or TRBV12-4 to TRBJ1-4; D uncertain. V shed 6 bases and J shed 0 bases, with 14 bases lying between them. The CDR3 consists of 16 residues. Here the CDR3 DNA reads TGTGCCAGCAGCCCCGGGCGGACTGCAACTAATGAAAAACTGTTTTTT. Encoded protein: CASSPGRTATNEKLFF.

The sample holds many counts of this clonotype. The gene calls are TRBV2 and TRBJ2-1; D is perhaps TRBD1 or TRBD2 (5 bases each). V was shortened by 5 bases and J by 8 bases, with 25 bases between the two germline ends. CDR3 length equals 17 residues. From germline, CDR1 is SNHLY and CDR2 FYNNEI. The CDR3 sequence: CASSNTPGPPRDDEQFF. The CDR3 region has the DNA TGTGCCAGCAGTAATACACCGGGACCCCCACGCGACGATGAGCAGTTCTTC.

This clonotype was picked up a small number of times. This chain links TRBV27 with TRBJ1-1, with D unclear. V dropped 3 bases and J dropped 6 bases, with 11 bases sitting between them. CDR3 size: 13 residues. In germline, CDR1 is MNHEY, CDR2 SMNVEV (reference sequence). This CDR3 reads CASSFGMSAEAFF. The CDR3 DNA sequence: TGTGCCAGCAGTTTTGGTATGTCAGCTGAAGCTTTCTTT.

This clonotype was observed at least ten times. The chain employs TRBV7-2 and TRBJ2-7; the D gene is possibly TRBD1 (6 bases). The V end lost 4 bases, the J end lost 0 bases, and 10 bases lay between the germline ends. Germline V gives CDR1 SGHTA, CDR2 FQGNSA. The CDR3 extends over 14 amino acids. The CDR3 region is CASSWDKSSYEQYF. CDR3 DNA sequence: TGTGCCAGCAGCTGGGACAAGTCCTCCTACGAGCAGTACTTC.

The chain carries TRBV10-3 and TRBJ2-6; D unresolved. In germline, CDR1 is ENHRY, CDR2 SYGVKD. The CDR3 loop spans 15 amino acids. V was cut by 2 bases and J by 1 base, with 6 bases left in between. CDR3 DNA sequence: TGTGCCATCAGTGAGGGTCAATCTGGGGCCAACGTCCTGACTTTC. Translation: CAISEGQSGANVLTF.

This clonotype was seen many times. The chain joins TRBV7-2 to TRBJ2-5; TRBD1 or TRBD2 may be the D gene (6 bases each). This CDR3 has 14 amino acids. The V end lost 5 bases, the J end lost 4 bases, and 14 bases lay between the germline ends. Per germline, CDR1 SGHTA and CDR2 FQGNSA. The CDR3 DNA reads TGTGCCAGCAGCCTCGAGGGGGGCACAGAGACCCAGTACTTC. This encodes CASSLEGGTETQYF. The full variable domain, completed using reference TRBV7-2 and TRBJ2-5, is GAGVSQSPSNKVTEKGKDVELRCDPISGHTALYWYRQSLGQGLEFLIYFQGNSAPDKSGLPSDRFSAERTGGSVSTLTIQRTQQEDSAVYLCASSLEGGTETQYFGPGTRLLVL.

This clonotype was seen repeatedly, ten times or more. The chain has TRBV28 and TRBJ1-2; D call uncertain. Germline CDR1 reads MDHEN; CDR2 reads SYDVKM. V was cut by 6 bases and J by 1 base, with 9 bases left in between. The CDR3 totals 13 residues. For the CDR3, the DNA is TGTGCCAGCAGCTCCCTGTTTAACTATGGCTACACCTTC. The encoded protein is CASSSLFNYGYTF.

This chain joins TRBV18 and TRBJ1-4, with 12 bases identical to TRBD1. Trimming at V came to 3 bases and at J to 6 bases, leaving 8 bases not matched to a gene. The germline gives CDR1 KGHSH, CDR2 LQKENI. The CDR3 covers 17 residues. The CDR3 bases are TGTGCCAGCTCACCCCTGGGACAGGGGGCCATGGATGAAAAACTGTTTTTT. Translation gives CASSPLGQGAMDEKLFF.

This clonotype was detected only a few times. The V and J genes are TRBV27 and TRBJ1-2, with 8 bases identical to TRBD1. The CDR3 is 13 residues long. Germline assignment: CDR1 MNHEY and CDR2 SMNVEV (reference sequence). J lost 13 bases, V lost 6 bases, and 13 bases had no gene match. CDR3: CASRTETGASFTF. CDR3 DNA sequence: TGTGCCAGCAGGACCGAGACAGGGGCGTCGTTCACCTTC.

The V call is TRBV7-2, the J call TRBJ2-7, with TRBD1 identical over 9 bases. CDR1 is SGHTA, CDR2 FQGNSA, per germline. The V and J ends lost 7 bases and 5 bases, in that order; junction bases with no gene match: 9. This CDR3 comprises 14 residues. This CDR3 reads CASTKGQGLNEQYF. The CDR3 region has the DNA TGTGCCAGCACCAAGGGACAGGGCCTGAACGAGCAGTACTTC.

This clonotype was observed many times. This CDR3 reads CASSYSGSIGTEAFF. CDR3 nucleotides: TGTGCCAGCAGTTACTCTGGGTCAATCGGCACTGAAGCTTTCTTT. The V and J genes are TRBV6-5 and TRBJ1-1; D uncertain. V was clipped by 0 bases and J by 4 bases, with 12 bases between them. The CDR3 has 15 amino acids. Germline assignment: CDR1 MNHEY and CDR2 SVGAGI.

The CDR3 nucleotides read TGTGCCAGCAGTGAAGCGCTTTTACAGGAAGCTTTCTTT. This encodes CASSEALLQEAFF. The V call is TRBV2, the J call TRBJ1-1; D gene ambiguous. The CDR3 contains 13 residues. The germline CDR1 and CDR2 sequences are SNHLY and FYNNEI. The V end lost 0 bases, the J end lost 8 bases, and 10 bases lay between the germline ends.

This clonotype has ten or more counts. The genes are TRBV2 and TRBJ1-5; TRBD1 agrees at 8 bases. Unmatched junction bases numbered 17, after V lost 7 bases and J lost 3 bases. From germline, CDR1 is SNHLY and CDR2 FYNNEI. This CDR3 is built from 18 residues. Here the CDR3 DNA reads TGTGCCAGCACTGCCGACAGGGGACTAACTCTGAACAATCAGCCCCAGCATTTT. Translated: CASTADRGLTLNNQPQHF.

In its sample, this clonotype was seen a few times. The J gene is TRBJ2-2, the V gene TRBV11-2, with D maybe TRBD1 (5 bases). The germline gives CDR1 SGHAT, CDR2 FQNNGV. V lost 1 base and J lost 7, with 7 bases in between. The CDR3 has 13 amino acids. The CDR3 protein is CASSLGGGGELFF. CDR3 coding DNA: TGTGCCAGCAGCTTAGGGGGCGGCGGGGAGCTGTTTTTT.

V gene TRBV19 combines with J gene TRBJ2-7, with TRBD1 matching over 12 bases. In germline, CDR1 is LNHDA, CDR2 SQIVND (reference sequence). The CDR3 is made up of 15 amino acids. Trimming removed 6 bases from V and 6 bases from J; junction bases left unmatched: 9. DNA for the CDR3: TGTGCCAGTAGCCTATCCGGGACAGGGGGCGGCGAGCAGTACTTC. The encoded protein is CASSLSGTGGGEQYF.

Points on this clonotype: One base away lies a much larger clone, so this may be a sequencing read error. The gene calls are TRBV7-6 and TRBJ1-1; the D gene is possibly TRBD1 (5 bases). Germline CDR1 and CDR2: SGHVS and FNYEAQ. The CDR3 length is 13 residues. The CDR3 loop reads CASSLRGEGEASF. The CDR3 DNA reads TGTGCCAGCAGCTTAAGGGGAGAAGGTGAAGCTTCCTTT.